The 20 T cell receptor beta chains below were found in one sample sequenced in a study of siplizumab effects on memory and regulatory T cells. Sequencing used immunoSEQ multiplex PCR; TCRdb keeps in-frame clones, though not all of them. The repertoire holds about 120,000 clones, with around 94% as singletons. The sequencing input was non-Treg CD4+ T cells sorted from blood. The receptors were gathered from a human donor in good health.

This sequence joins TRBV10-3 and TRBJ2-7; either TRBD1 or TRBD2 may supply D (5 bases each). CDR3 size: 14 residues. In germline, CDR1 is ENHRY, CDR2 SYGVKD. V was clipped by 11 bases and J by 6 bases, with 23 bases between them. The CDR3 DNA sequence: TGTGCCGGCGGCCAGGACGGCACGGGGCTCGAGCAGTACTTC. It encodes CAGGQDGTGLEQYF.

The genes are TRBV4-2 and TRBJ2-1; D ambiguous. V shed 0 bases and J shed 8 bases, with 5 bases lying between them. The CDR3 totals 12 residues. Germline loops: CDR1 LGHNA, CDR2 YNFKEQ. Here the CDR3 reads CASSQEGYEQFF. The CDR3 DNA reads TGTGCCAGCAGCCAAGAAGGATATGAGCAGTTCTTC.

This rearrangement joins TRBV2 to TRBJ1-1, with D uncertain. Germline CDR1 reads SNHLY; CDR2 reads FYNNEI. The CDR3 has 13 amino acids. V dropped 6 bases and J dropped 0 bases, with 8 bases sitting between them. The CDR3 region is CASRVQLNTEAFF. Written as DNA, the CDR3 is TGTGCCAGCAGGGTACAGCTGAACACTGAAGCTTTCTTT.

The CDR3 DNA sequence: TGTGCCAGCCGTGAGTCAGGGGCCAACGTCCTGACTTTC. Translation: CASRESGANVLTF. V and J are TRBV11-2 and TRBJ2-6; D gene ambiguous. CDR1 is SGHAT, CDR2 FQNNGV, per germline. CDR3 length: 13 residues. Trimming left V 8 bases short and J 4 bases short, with 9 bases between.

The V and J genes are TRBV7-6 and TRBJ2-5, with TRBD2 identical over 8 bases. Trimming removed 5 bases from V and 6 bases from J; junction bases left unmatched: 14. Germline assignment: CDR1 SGHVS and CDR2 FNYEAQ. This CDR3 contains 16 residues. CDR3 DNA sequence: TGTGCCAGCAGCCCCGGGGGGGAGGCTTTCCTTCAGACCCAGTACTTC. Residues: CASSPGGEAFLQTQYF.

J is TRBJ1-3 and V is TRBV14; possibly TRBD1 for D (5 bases). From germline, CDR1 is SGHDN and CDR2 FVKESK. The V gene lost 4 bases and the J gene lost 3 bases, with 10 bases spanning the gap. The CDR3 is 14 amino acids. CDR3 DNA sequence: TGTGCCAGCAGCCCCAGGGTTTTTGGAAACACCATATATTTT. Protein product: CASSPRVFGNTIYF.

The J gene is TRBJ1-2, the V gene TRBV19, with D hard to call. The V end was cut by 10 bases, the J end by 8 bases, with 23 bases between. The germline gives CDR1 LNHDA, CDR2 SQIVND (reference sequence). This CDR3 contains 14 residues. CDR3 protein: CATNKVIGGEGYTF. CDR3 bases: TGTGCCACCAATAAGGTGATTGGTGGGGAGGGCTACACCTTC.

The chain carries TRBV2 and TRBJ2-7; 11 bases agree with TRBD2. V trimming: 6 bases; J trimming: 3 bases; junction bases outside the gene matches: 7. Germline assignment: CDR1 SNHLY and CDR2 FYNNEI. The CDR3 consists of 15 residues. The CDR3 DNA is TGTGCCAGCAGGTCTGGGACTAGCGGTTTCTACGAGCAGTACTTC. Translating it yields CASRSGTSGFYEQYF.

The J gene is TRBJ2-1, the V gene TRBV9; weak D call: TRBD2 (6 bases). The CDR3 is 17 amino acids. Germline CDR1 is SGDLS and CDR2 is YYNGEE. Trimming shortened V by 4 bases and J by 5 bases, and 22 bases separated the two germline ends. Written as DNA, the CDR3 is TGTGCCAGCAGCCCCCGGGACTCCCGTACGGTAAACAATGAGCAGTTCTTC. Translation gives CASSPRDSRTVNNEQFF.

The chain carries TRBV6-9 and TRBJ2-7; a possible D gene is TRBD2 (6 bases). The CDR3 sequence is 15 residues long. V lost 4 bases to trimming and J lost 2 bases, with 15 bases between them. Germline CDR1 and CDR2: MNHGY and SVAAGI. The CDR3 is CASSSPMGRTYEQYF. Written as DNA, the CDR3 is TGTGCCAGCAGTTCCCCTATGGGGAGGACCTACGAGCAGTACTTC.

V gene TRBV10-3 combines with J gene TRBJ1-1; the D gene is possibly TRBD1 (6 bases). V shed 8 bases and J shed 6 bases, with 25 bases lying between them. The CDR3 runs to 16 residues. Germline CDR1 is ENHRY and CDR2 is SYGVKD. CDR3 amino acids: CAIQREGGPYRSEAFF. CDR3 DNA: TGTGCCATCCAAAGGGAGGGGGGCCCCTATAGGTCTGAAGCTTTCTTT.

The chain recombines TRBV21-1 with TRBJ1-1. TRBV21-1 is an annotated pseudogene. The CDR3 spans 11 residues. The CDR3 reads CAAVGETEAFF. CDR3 DNA: TGTGCCGCCGTAGGGGAGACTGAAGCTTTCTTT.

The chain employs TRBV5-1 and TRBJ1-4, with a tentative D call TRBD1 (5 bases). Trimming removed 2 bases at V and 8 bases at J, with 13 bases between. The CDR3 has 14 amino acids. Germline V lookup: CDR1 SGHRS, CDR2 YFSETQ. CDR3 protein: CASSFVRGREKLFF. The CDR3 nucleotides read TGCGCCAGCAGCTTTGTTCGGGGCAGGGAAAAACTGTTTTTT.

The CDR3 reads CASSSTGTMVGDYGYTF. The CDR3 nucleotides read TGTGCCAGCAGCTCGACAGGTACTATGGTCGGGGACTATGGCTACACCTTC. V and J are TRBV5-4 and TRBJ1-2; tentatively, D is TRBD1 (6 bases). V lost 3 bases, J lost 3 bases, and 21 bases lay in between. Germline V lookup: CDR1 SGHNT, CDR2 YYREEE (reference sequence). This CDR3 comprises 17 residues.

This clone was seen only once. The chain combines TRBV5-1 with TRBJ2-7; D is undetermined. This CDR3 has 11 residues. Trimming took off 5 bases at V and 2 bases at J, with 5 bases between the two ends. CDR1 and CDR2 (germline): SGHRS, YFSETQ. As DNA, the CDR3 is TGCGCCAGCAGGGGCGCCTACGAGCAGTACTTC. This gives the protein CASRGAYEQYF. The variable domain in full, with the rest retrieved from reference TRBV5-1 and TRBJ2-7, is KAGVTQTPRYLIKTRGQQVTLSCSPISGHRSVSWYQQTPGQGLQFLFEYFSETQRNKGNFPGRFSGRQFSNSRSEMNVSTLELGDSALYLCASRGAYEQYFGPGTRLTVT.

The chain has TRBV27 and TRBJ2-2; 8 bases agree with TRBD1. CDR1 is MNHEY and CDR2 is SMNVEV in the germline V gene (reference sequence). J was trimmed by 3 bases and V by 6 bases; bases with no gene match: 3. This CDR3 comprises 14 residues. The CDR3 sequence: CASRMGQDTGELFF. CDR3 nucleotides: TGTGCCAGCAGAATGGGACAGGACACCGGGGAGCTGTTTTTT.

V usage is TRBV27 and J usage is TRBJ2-2, with D unclear. Looked up from germline, CDR1 is MNHEY and CDR2 is SMNVEV (reference sequence). The CDR3 runs 15 residues. V was clipped by 3 bases and J by 0 bases, with 8 bases between them. CDR3 sequence (DNA): TGTGCCAGCAGTTTCCCCACTACGAACACCGGGGAGCTGTTTTTT. It translates to CASSFPTTNTGELFF.

This sequence joins TRBV6-5 and TRBJ2-7; TRBD1 matches at 7 bases. CDR3 size: 13 residues. J lost 6 bases, V lost 7 bases, and 9 bases had no gene match. The germline gives CDR1 MNHEY, CDR2 SVGAGI. CDR3 sequence reads: CASTLQGGFEQYF. CDR3 nucleotide sequence: TGTGCCAGCACCCTCCAAGGGGGCTTCGAGCAGTACTTC.

V and J are TRBV10-3 and TRBJ1-3, with 11 bases fitting TRBD1. CDR1 ENHRY and CDR2 SYGVKD come from the germline V gene. There are 18 residues in the CDR3. V lost 6 bases and J lost 0; bases outside the gene matches: 10. CDR3 protein: CAIRSQSGTGGSGNTIYF. DNA for the CDR3: TGTGCCATCAGGAGCCAATCCGGGACAGGGGGCTCTGGAAACACCATATATTTT.

The rearrangement uses TRBV5-1 and TRBJ2-5; TRBD1 might be the D (5 bases). CDR1 and CDR2 (germline): SGHRS, YFSETQ. Trimming removed 2 bases at V and 2 bases at J, with 13 bases between. This CDR3 is built from 15 residues. CDR3 in amino acids: CASSFLSPGQETQYF. The CDR3 DNA follows: TGCGCCAGCAGCTTCTTGTCCCCAGGGCAAGAGACCCAGTACTTC.